The 17 T cell receptor beta chains reported below all come from one sample, sequenced in a study of cytomegalovirus exposure and HLA in healthy donors. PCR employed 60 Vbeta and 13 Jbeta primers. Clones were sequenced by immunoSEQ multiplex PCR, and TCRdb holds only the in-frame ones, with some missing. The top ten hold around 5.8% of the sample, which has 70,000 to 85,000 clones, roughly 60% seen once. Sequencing was carried out using PBMCs. The receptor set was obtained from a man aged 25-40 years in good health and CMV-seropositive.

This clone was detected only a few times. V gene TRBV19 combines with J gene TRBJ2-1, with 12 bases aligning to TRBD2. Looked up from germline, CDR1 is LNHDA and CDR2 is SQIVND (reference sequence). This CDR3 has 17 residues. With 5 bases clipped from V and 4 bases from J, the junction kept 9 bases outside the gene matches. The CDR3 sequence is CASSAGLAGHEYNEQFF. The CDR3 nucleotides read TGTGCCAGTAGTGCGGGACTAGCGGGTCATGAATACAATGAGCAGTTCTTC.

This clone occurred a few times. The chain carries TRBV10-3 and TRBJ1-1; D is unclear. This CDR3 has 12 residues. V was pared by 0 bases and J by 8 bases, with 7 bases between. Germline loops: CDR1 ENHRY, CDR2 SYGVKD. CDR3 amino acids: CAISESGREAFF. CDR3 coding DNA: TGTGCCATCAGTGAGTCTGGCAGAGAAGCTTTCTTT.

The chain joins TRBV27 to TRBJ1-4; unclear D gene. The CDR3 consists of 12 residues. Trimming shortened V by 8 bases and J by 7 bases, and 11 bases separated the two germline ends. Germline V gene data show CDR1 as MNHEY and CDR2 as SMNVEV (reference sequence). In nucleotides, the CDR3 is TGTGCCAGCTCCAACGGGGTTGAAAAACTGTTTTTT. Its translation: CASSNGVEKLFF.

This rearrangement joins TRBV10-2 to TRBJ2-5, with TRBD2 identical over 7 bases. V lost 6 bases and J lost 1; bases outside the gene matches: 5. The CDR3 extends over 14 amino acids. CDR1 and CDR2 from the germline V gene are WSHSY and SAAADI. The CDR3 DNA reads as TGCGCCAGCAGCCGGGGAGGGATCCAAGAGACCCAGTACTTC. Its protein product is CASSRGGIQETQYF.

This clone has just a few counts. This sequence joins TRBV7-2 and TRBJ2-1; 7 bases agree with TRBD2. V lost 0 bases, J lost 2 bases, and 10 bases stayed unmatched. This CDR3 has 18 residues. Germline loops: CDR1 SGHTA, CDR2 FQGNSA. The CDR3 DNA is TGTGCCAGCAGCTTAGCGGCAGCGGGAAAGTACACCTACAATGAGCAGTTCTTC. Amino acids: CASSLAAAGKYTYNEQFF.

The V and J genes are TRBV28 and TRBJ2-7; D may be TRBD1 (7 bases). The CDR3 runs to 12 residues. Trimming removed 6 bases at V and 6 bases at J, with 12 bases between. The germline gives CDR1 MDHEN, CDR2 SYDVKM. The CDR3 here is CASREGAGEQYF. The CDR3 DNA follows: TGTGCCAGCAGGGAGGGGGCGGGCGAGCAGTACTTC.

CDR3 loop: CASSTDWTAYNEQFF. CDR3 coding DNA: TGTGCCAGCAGCACAGACTGGACAGCATACAATGAGCAGTTCTTC. V gene TRBV11-2 combines with J gene TRBJ2-1; D might be TRBD1 (6 bases). With 5 bases removed from V and 4 bases from J, the gap between germline ends came to 15 bases. The CDR3 totals 15 residues. The germline gives CDR1 SGHAT, CDR2 FQNNGV.

CDR3 sequence reads: CASSKTGTGNYEQYF. The CDR3 DNA is TGTGCCAGCAGCAAAACCGGGACAGGGAACTACGAGCAGTACTTC. The chain employs TRBV7-9 and TRBJ2-5; 9 nucleotides match TRBD1. The DNA matches TRBJ2-7 better at its end, which makes the J call doubtful. Germline V gene sequence: CDR1 SEHNR, CDR2 FQNEAQ (reference sequence). The CDR3 sequence is 15 residues long.

J is TRBJ2-1 and V is TRBV7-6; 9 nucleotides agree with TRBD1. There are 17 residues in the CDR3. Germline CDR1 and CDR2: SGHVS and FNYEAQ. The junction had 13 bases not matched to a gene; V was cut back by 1 base and J by 9 bases. In DNA form, the CDR3 reads TGTGCCAGCAGCTTAGTCGGCGGGACAGGGAATCGGGGTGAGCAGTTCTTC. It specifies CASSLVGGTGNRGEQFF.

This clone has a handful of counts. In nucleotides, the CDR3 is TGTGCCAGCAAAAAAGATGACGGGGGCTACGAGCAGTACTTC. It translates to CASKKDDGGYEQYF. The V and J genes are TRBV2 and TRBJ2-7; maybe TRBD2 (6 bases). The V and J ends lost 7 bases and 3 bases respectively, with 16 bases between them. CDR1 and CDR2 from the germline V gene are SNHLY and FYNNEI. The CDR3 is 14 amino acids.

This clone was observed a few times. V is TRBV5-4 and J is TRBJ2-5; 7 nucleotides match TRBD2. J gave up 2 bases and V 4 bases, and 2 bases lay outside the gene matches. This CDR3 is 13 amino acids long. Germline V CDR1 and CDR2: SGHNT, YYREEE (reference sequence). This CDR3 reads CASSPGGQETQYF. DNA of the CDR3: TGTGCCAGCAGCCCCGGGGGGCAAGAGACCCAGTACTTC.

The gene calls are TRBV11-2 and TRBJ2-2; no clear D. The germline V gene has CDR1 SGHAT and CDR2 FQNNGV. CDR3 size: 15 residues. V gave up 1 base and J gave up 1 base, with 7 bases separating them. CDR3 sequence: CASSLGGRNTGELFF. The DNA for the CDR3 is TGTGCCAGCAGCTTAGGTGGCAGGAACACCGGGGAGCTGTTTTTT. The full variable domain, completed using reference TRBV11-2 and TRBJ2-2, is EAGVAQSPRYKIIEKRQSVAFWCNPISGHATLYWYQQILGQGPKLLIQFQNNGVVDDSQLPKDRFSAERLKGVDSTLKIQPAKLEDSAVYLCASSLGGRNTGELFFGEGSRLTVL.

The chain has TRBV14 and TRBJ1-2; 9 bases fit TRBD1. The CDR3 spans 15 residues. In germline, CDR1 is SGHDN, CDR2 FVKESK. The V segment lost 7 bases and the J segment 7 bases; nucleotides outside the gene matches: 13. The CDR3, as DNA: TGTGCCAGCAACAAACAGGGGGCCCTACTCGGTGGCTACACCTTC. Its translation: CASNKQGALLGGYTF.

A few counts support this clone. The V call is TRBV28, the J call TRBJ2-2; 8 bases align to TRBD2. The V and J ends lost 8 bases and 2 bases, in that order; junction bases with no gene match: 10. Per the germline V gene, CDR1 is MDHEN and CDR2 is SYDVKM. The CDR3 runs to 16 residues. CDR3 in DNA: TGTGCCAGCTACTTTTGGCGGGGGGCAAACACCGGGGAGCTGTTTTTT. Encoded protein: CASYFWRGANTGELFF.

The V gene is TRBV9, the J gene TRBJ2-7, with 7 bases fitting TRBD1. The CDR3 contains 13 residues. Germline V gives CDR1 SGDLS, CDR2 YYNGEE. Trimming at V came to 3 bases and at J to 4 bases, leaving 4 bases not matched to a gene. For the CDR3, the DNA is TGTGCCAGCAGCGACGGGACAGCGTACGAGCAGTACTTC. Residues: CASSDGTAYEQYF.

V usage is TRBV7-3 and J usage is TRBJ2-5; D might be TRBD1 (6 bases). Trimming took 5 bases from V and 1 from J, leaving 17 bases between them. This CDR3 region has 16 residues. Germline V gene data show CDR1 as SGHTA and CDR2 as FQGTGA. The CDR3 DNA follows: TGTGCCAGCAGCCTTTTCGTCAACAGGGCCCAAGAGACCCAGTACTTC. Translating gives CASSLFVNRAQETQYF.

The J gene is TRBJ2-1, the V gene TRBV9; 10 bases agree with TRBD2. Germline assignment: CDR1 SGDLS and CDR2 YYNGEE. V lost 4 bases, J lost 2 bases, and 15 bases stayed unmatched. CDR3 length: 19 amino acids. CDR3 loop: CASSTIGASGSPPYNEQFF. The CDR3 coding sequence is TGTGCCAGCAGCACCATCGGGGCTAGCGGGAGCCCCCCCTACAATGAGCAGTTCTTC. The whole variable domain, filled in from reference TRBV9 and TRBJ2-1, reads DSGVTQTPKHLITATGQRVTLRCSPRSGDLSVYWYQQSLDQGLQFLIQYYNGEERAKGNILERFSAQQFPDLHSELNLSSLELGDSALYFCASSTIGASGSPPYNEQFFGPGTRLTVL.